This T cell receptor (beta chain) was sequenced during a study of T cells in Graves' hyperthyroidism and ophthalmopathy. The count of this clonotype is one. V lost 3 bases and J lost 2, with 13 bases in between. CDR1 is KGHSH and CDR2 is LQKENI in the germline V gene. The CDR3 covers 15 residues. RNA transcripts were the template for amplifying TCR beta CDR3 regions. A first-round RT-PCR of the TCR CDR3 used the HTBI primer set. Each CDR3 protein is one row after TCRdb ran MiXCR on the multiplex PCR reads. The table records 640,000 or so distinct CDR3 sequences, 14% of them present only once. Material for sequencing was blood. The receptor comes from a woman aged 18-30 years with Graves' ophthalmopathy. The V gene is TRBV18, the J gene TRBJ2-5; tentative D call: TRBD1 (6 bases). For the CDR3, the DNA is TGTGCCAGCTCACCCCCGGGACACTCACAAGAGACCCAGTACTTC. Translation: CASSPPGHSQETQYF.